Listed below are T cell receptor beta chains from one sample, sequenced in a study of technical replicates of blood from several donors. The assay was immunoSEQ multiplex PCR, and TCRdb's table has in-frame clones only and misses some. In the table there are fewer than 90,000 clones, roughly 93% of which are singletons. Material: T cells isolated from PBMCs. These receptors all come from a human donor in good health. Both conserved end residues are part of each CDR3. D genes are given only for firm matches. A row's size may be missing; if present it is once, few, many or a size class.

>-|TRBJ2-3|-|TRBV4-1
TGCGCCAGCAGTCCGAGAGGGGGCGGGGCGAGCACAGATACGCAGTATTTT
CASSPRGGGASTDTQYF
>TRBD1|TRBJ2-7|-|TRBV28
TGTGCCAGCCGGGGCAGGGGGTACGAGCAGTACTTC
CASRGRGYEQYF
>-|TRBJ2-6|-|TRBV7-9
TGTGCCAGCAGCTTATTTGGGGGCTCGGCTGGGGCCAACGTCCTGACTTTC
CASSLFGGSAGANVLTF
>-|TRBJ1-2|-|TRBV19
TGTGCCAGTAGTCTAAGGTCGGACGGGAGTCGGTTTTACTATGGCTACACCTTC
CASSLRSDGSRFYYGYTF
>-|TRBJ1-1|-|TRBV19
TGTGCCAGTAGTTTCACCATAGAGGGGAACACTGAAGCTTTCTTT
CASSFTIEGNTEAFF
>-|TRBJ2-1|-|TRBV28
TGTGCCAGCAGTTTTGACACCTACAATGAGCAGTTCTTC
CASSFDTYNEQFF
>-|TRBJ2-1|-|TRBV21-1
TGTGCCAGCAGCAAAGCGCTGGACCCCTCGGGACTAGGCTACAATGAGCAGTTCTTC
CASSKALDPSGLGYNEQFF
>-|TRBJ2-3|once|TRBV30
TGTGCCTGGAGTCCAGGGTGGGGCACAGATACGCAGTATTTT
CAWSPGWGTDTQYF
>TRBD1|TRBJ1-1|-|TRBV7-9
TGTGCCAGCAGCTTACAGGGGGCGAACACTGAAGCTTTCTTT
CASSLQGANTEAFF
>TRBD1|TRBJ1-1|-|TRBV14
TGTGCCAGCAGCCAAGATCCCCGGACAGGGTTGAACACTGAAGCTTTCTTT
CASSQDPRTGLNTEAFF
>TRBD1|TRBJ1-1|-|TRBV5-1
TGCGCCAGCAGCTTGGGTCAGGGGGCGGGCACTGAAGCTTTCTTT
CASSLGQGAGTEAFF
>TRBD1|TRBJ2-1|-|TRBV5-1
TGCGCCAGCAGCTTCGGGGTAAGACAGGGAATTGTTGAGCAGTTCTTC
CASSFGVRQGIVEQFF
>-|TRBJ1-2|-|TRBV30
TGTGCCTGGAGTGTAGGAGGGGAGTATGGCTACACCTTC
CAWSVGGEYGYTF
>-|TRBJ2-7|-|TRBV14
TGTGCCAGCAGCGACGACTGGAACTACGAGCAGTACTTC
CASSDDWNYEQYF
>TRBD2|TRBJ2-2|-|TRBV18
TGTGCCAGCTCCGAAAGCGAACTAGCGGGAGCTGGGGAGCTGTTTTTT
CASSESELAGAGELFF
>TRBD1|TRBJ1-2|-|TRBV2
TGTGCCGGCACAGGGGAGCTTAACTATGGCTACACCTTC
CAGTGELNYGYTF
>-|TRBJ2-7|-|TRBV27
TGTGCCAGCAGTCCTATCCGGCAGGGCTACGAGCAGTACTTC
CASSPIRQGYEQYF
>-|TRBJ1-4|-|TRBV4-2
TGTGCCAGCAGCCAAGGTATTAATGAAAAACTGTTTTTT
CASSQGINEKLFF
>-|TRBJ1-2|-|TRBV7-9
TGTGCCAGCAGCTTAGTGTCCTTGGGCGAGTATGGCTACACCTTC
CASSLVSLGEYGYTF
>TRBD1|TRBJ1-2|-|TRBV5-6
TGTGCCAGCAGCCCGAGACCCGGGACAGAGAATGGCTACACCTTC
CASSPRPGTENGYTF
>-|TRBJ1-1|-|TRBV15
TGTGCCACCAGCAGAGAATGGGGCACAAACACTGAAGCTTTCTTT
CATSREWGTNTEAFF
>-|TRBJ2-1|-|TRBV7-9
TGTGCCAGCAGCCCCGGACATTTGGTCAGGCCGCACAATGAGCAGTTCTTC
CASSPGHLVRPHNEQFF
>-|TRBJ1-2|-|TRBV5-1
TGCGCCAGCAAGACAGAAGCTAACTATGGCTACACCTTC
CASKTEANYGYTF
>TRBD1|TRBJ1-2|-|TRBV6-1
TGTGCCAGCAGACTCGGGACAGATCTCTATGGCTACACCTTC
CASRLGTDLYGYTF
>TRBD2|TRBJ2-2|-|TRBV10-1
TGCGCCAGCAGCGAAATGGGACTAGCGGGCGCCGGGGAGCTGTTTTTT
CASSEMGLAGAGELFF
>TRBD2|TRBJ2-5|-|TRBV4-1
TGCGCCAGCAGCCACCCTCTTCCGGGACTAGCGGCGGTCGGATGGGAGACCCAGTACTTC
CASSHPLPGLAAVGWETQYF
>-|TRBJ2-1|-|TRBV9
TGTGCCAGCAGCGGACACAACAATGAGCAGTTCTTC
CASSGHNNEQFF
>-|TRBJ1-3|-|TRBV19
TGTGCCAGTAGTAGGGCAGGGGCCTCTGGAAACACCATATATTTT
CASSRAGASGNTIYF
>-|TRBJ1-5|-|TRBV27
TGTGCCAGCAGTTTCATGGGGGCGACCCAGCCCCAGCATTTT
CASSFMGATQPQHF
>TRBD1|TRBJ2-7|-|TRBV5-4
TGTGCCAGCAGCCAGGATGGTGACAGGGGTCGTGTGCAGTACTTC
CASSQDGDRGRVQYF
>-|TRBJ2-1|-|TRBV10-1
TGCGCCAGCAGTGAGTCGTCGGTGGGACTCGAGCAGTTCTTC
CASSESSVGLEQFF
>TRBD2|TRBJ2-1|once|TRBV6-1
TGTGCGGGTACTCCTAGCGGGACCTACAATGAGCAGTTCTTC
CAGTPSGTYNEQFF
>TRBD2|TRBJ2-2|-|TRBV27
TGTGCCAGCAGTTTTAGTTATGGGACTAAGAACACCGGGGAGCTGTTTTTT
CASSFSYGTKNTGELFF
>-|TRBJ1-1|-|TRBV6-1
TGTGCCAGCATTCGGGACAACCAGAACACTGAAGCTTTCTTT
CASIRDNQNTEAFF
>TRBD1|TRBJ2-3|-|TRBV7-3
TGTGCCAGCAGCCGACAGGGGATGAGTACAGATACGCAGTATTTT
CASSRQGMSTDTQYF
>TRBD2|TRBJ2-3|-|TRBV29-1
TGCAGCGCAGCGGGAGGTACCCCCACAGATACGCAGTATTTT
CSAAGGTPTDTQYF
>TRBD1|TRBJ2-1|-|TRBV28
TGTGCCAGCAGCCACCGGGACAGATACAATGAGCAGTTCTTC
CASSHRDRYNEQFF
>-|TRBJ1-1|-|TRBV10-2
TGCGCCAGCAGTGAATATACGGAGACTGAAGCTTTCTTT
CASSEYTETEAFF
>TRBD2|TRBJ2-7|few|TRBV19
TGTGCCAGTAACACTAGCGGCAGCTCCTACGAGCAGTACTTC
CASNTSGSSYEQYF
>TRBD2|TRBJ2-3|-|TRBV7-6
TGTGCCAGCAGCTTTGACGTGGGGGGGTACACAGATACGCAGTATTTT
CASSFDVGGYTDTQYF
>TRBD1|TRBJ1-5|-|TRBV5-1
TGCGCCAGCAGCCTAACAGGGGCTGGCAATCAGCCCCAGCATTTT
CASSLTGAGNQPQHF
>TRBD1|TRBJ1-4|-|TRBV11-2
TGTGCCAGCAGCTTGGGACAGGTGAATGAAAAACTGTTTTTT
CASSLGQVNEKLFF
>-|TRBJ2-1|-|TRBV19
TGTGCCAGTAGTATATGGGGGCTAGAGCAGTTCTTC
CASSIWGLEQFF
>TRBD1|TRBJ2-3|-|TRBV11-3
TGTGCCAGCAGCCCCGTCGGACAGGCTAGGGATACGCAGTATTTT
CASSPVGQARDTQYF
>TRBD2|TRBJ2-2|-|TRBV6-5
TGTGCCAGCAGGAGTCTAGCGGGGTATACCGGGGAGCTGTTTTTT
CASRSLAGYTGELFF
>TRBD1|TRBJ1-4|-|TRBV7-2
TGTGCCAGCAGCTTAGACAGGGGGCGGGTTGAAAAACTGTTTTTT
CASSLDRGRVEKLFF
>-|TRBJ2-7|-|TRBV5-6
TGTGCCAGCAGCTTGTACGGGTTGACAGACGAGCAGTACTTC
CASSLYGLTDEQYF
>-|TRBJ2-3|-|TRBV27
TGTGCCAGCAACAAACAGGGAGGGCTGCTCGATGGCACAGATACGCAGTATTTT
CASNKQGGLLDGTDTQYF